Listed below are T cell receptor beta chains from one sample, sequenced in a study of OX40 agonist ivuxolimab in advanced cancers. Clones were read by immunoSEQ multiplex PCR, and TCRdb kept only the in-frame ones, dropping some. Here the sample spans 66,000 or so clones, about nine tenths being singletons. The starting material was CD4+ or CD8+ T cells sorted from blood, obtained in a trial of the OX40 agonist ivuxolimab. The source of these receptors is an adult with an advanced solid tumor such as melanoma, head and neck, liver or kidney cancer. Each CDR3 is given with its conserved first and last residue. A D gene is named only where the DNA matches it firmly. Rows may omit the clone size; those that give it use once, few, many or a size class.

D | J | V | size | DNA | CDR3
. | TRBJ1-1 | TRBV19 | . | TGTGCCAGTAGTAGAACACCTAGCAACACTGAAGCTTTCTTT | CASSRTPSNTEAFF
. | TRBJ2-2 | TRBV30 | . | TGTGCCTGGACCGTCGGCGGGGAGCTGTTTTTT | CAWTVGGELFF
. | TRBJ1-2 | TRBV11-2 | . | TGTGCCAGCAGCCCCGGGCGGCAGACCCACTATGGCTACACCTTC | CASSPGRQTHYGYTF
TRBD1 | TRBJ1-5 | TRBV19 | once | TGTGCCAACCACTCCCGGGACAGGGGCAATCAGCCCCAGCATTTT | CANHSRDRGNQPQHF
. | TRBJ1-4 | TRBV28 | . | TGTGCCAGCAGTCTCTCCACAGGGTTGGCTAATGAAAAACTGTTTTTT | CASSLSTGLANEKLFF
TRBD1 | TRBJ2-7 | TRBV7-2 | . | TGTGCCAGCAGTTATCTCCGGGACAGCTCCTACGAGCAGTACTTC | CASSYLRDSSYEQYF
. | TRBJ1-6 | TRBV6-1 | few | TGTGCGTTCTCTATGGGGGCATATTCACCCCTCCACTTT | CAFSMGAYSPLHF
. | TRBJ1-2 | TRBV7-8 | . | TGTGCCAGCAGCTCATTAGCTGGGACTAACTATGGCTACACCTTC | CASSSLAGTNYGYTF
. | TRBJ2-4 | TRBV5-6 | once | TGTGCCAGCAGCTTGATAGGTTGGGGCAGCATTCAGTACTTC | CASSLIGWGSIQYF
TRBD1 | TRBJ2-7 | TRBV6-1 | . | TGTGCCAGCAGCCCAATCCAGGGGGACTACGAGCAGTACTTC | CASSPIQGDYEQYF